This passage covers 23 T cell receptor beta chains from one sample sequenced in a study of monozygotic twins with inflammatory bowel disease. Using the 5' RACE reads, TCRdb records one entry per CDR3 protein without DNA. The listing records more than 110,000 distinct CDR3 sequences. What was sequenced was blood. These receptor sequences come from a human donor with ulcerative colitis or Crohn's disease, or a healthy co-twin of an affected twin (not recorded which).

The chain has TRBV30 and TRBJ2-1; TCRdb reports TRBD2, a call that lacks DNA to check it against. This CDR3 comprises 15 residues. Germline CDR1 reads GTSNPN; CDR2 reads SVGIG (reference sequence). CDR3 in amino acids: CAWRIIAGGHHEQFF. The variable domain in full, with the rest retrieved from reference TRBV30 and TRBJ2-1, is SQTIHQWPATLVQPVGSPLSLECTVEGTSNPNLYWYRQAAGRGLQLLFYSVGIGQISSEVPQNLSASRPQDRQFILSSKKLLLSDSGFYLCAWRIIAGGHHEQFFGPGTRLTVL.

This chain connects TRBV12-3 or TRBV12-4 to TRBJ2-7. The CDR3 runs 13 residues. CDR3: CASSLGQGNEQYF.

The chain uses TRBV5-5 and TRBJ1-2; TCRdb's assignment of TRBD1 cannot be checked, as there is no DNA. CDR1 SGHKS and CDR2 YYEKEE come from the germline V gene (reference sequence). The CDR3 loop spans 15 amino acids. The CDR3 protein is CASSLEWTRNYGYTF.

The chain couples TRBV12-3 or TRBV12-4 to TRBJ1-1; TCRdb designates TRBD1, a call that cannot be tested without DNA. This CDR3 contains 15 residues. The CDR3 sequence: CASSSLTVWNTEAFF.

The CDR3 sequence: CATSDPRTDLNEQFF. This chain uses TRBV24-1 with TRBJ2-1. The CDR3 runs 15 residues. Germline V gives CDR1 KGHDR, CDR2 SFDVKD.

CDR3: CASSYSRTSGRNYEQYF. This rearrangement joins TRBV6-5 to TRBJ2-7; TCRdb's D call, TRBD2, is unchecked because there is no DNA. This CDR3 region has 17 residues. Germline V gene sequence: CDR1 MNHEY, CDR2 SVGAGI.

The rearrangement joins TRBV20-1 to TRBJ1-5. The germline V gene encodes CDR1 DFQATT and CDR2 SNEGSKA (reference sequence). The CDR3 extends over 15 amino acids. This CDR3 is CSATRGTAGNQPQHF.

The V gene is TRBV5-1, the J gene TRBJ2-1; with no DNA, the TCRdb D assignment of TRBD2 cannot be verified. CDR3 length equals 16 residues. Germline V gives CDR1 SGHRS, CDR2 YFSETQ. The CDR3: CASSLAGTTARNEQFF.

The chain employs TRBV27 and TRBJ2-7; the D gene TCRdb calls, TRBD1, cannot be checked with no DNA. The CDR3 covers 17 residues. Germline CDR1 MNHEY, CDR2 SMNVEV (reference sequence). CDR3 region: CASSFTISRDISYEQYF.

The chain uses TRBV27 and TRBJ1-2; with no DNA, the TCRdb D assignment of TRBD1 cannot be verified. The CDR3 is 14 residues long. The germline gives CDR1 MNHEY, CDR2 SMNVEV (reference sequence). The chain's CDR3 is CASSPQGRGAGYTF.

V is TRBV19 and J is TRBJ1-4. Germline V gene sequence: CDR1 LNHDA, CDR2 SQIVND (reference sequence). This CDR3 has 12 residues. The CDR3 region is CASKPDGEKLFF.

CDR3 in amino acids: CASLIGNTGELFF. V is TRBV12-3 or TRBV12-4 and J is TRBJ2-2. This CDR3 comprises 13 residues.

The V call is TRBV6-1, the J call TRBJ1-4. The length of the CDR3 is 14 residues. Germline assignment: CDR1 MNHNS and CDR2 SASEGT. The CDR3 region is CASSAAGTNEKLFF.

The chain carries TRBV6-1 and TRBJ1-1; TCRdb calls TRBD1, which cannot be checked without DNA. The length of the CDR3 is 15 residues. CDR1 is MNHNS, CDR2 SASEGT, per germline. Here the CDR3 reads CASRGRGGGNTEAFF.

The V call is TRBV4-1, the J call TRBJ2-3; TCRdb outputs TRBD1, but without DNA this stays unchecked. There are 15 residues in the CDR3. From germline, CDR1 is MGHRA and CDR2 YSYEKL. CDR3 region: CASSRQGSVSDTQYF.

The gene calls are TRBV20-1 and TRBJ1-4. CDR3 length: 16 residues. Germline CDR1 DFQATT, CDR2 SNEGSKA (reference sequence). The CDR3 reads CSARDPRRGGNEKLFF.

V is TRBV27 and J is TRBJ2-1; the D call from TCRdb, TRBD1, cannot be confirmed without DNA. This CDR3 region has 14 residues. Germline V gene sequence: CDR1 MNHEY, CDR2 SMNVEV (reference sequence). CDR3 region: CASKTVGRNNEQFF.

V and J are TRBV6-6 and TRBJ2-7; TCRdb outputs TRBD1, but without DNA this stays unchecked. CDR3 length equals 14 residues. Per germline, CDR1 MNHNY and CDR2 SVGAGI (reference sequence). The chain's CDR3 is CASSLTGGSYEQYF.

V and J are TRBV5-1 and TRBJ2-2; the D call of TRBD2 rests on TCRdb alone, since no DNA is present to check it. Germline CDR1 SGHRS, CDR2 YFSETQ. The CDR3 totals 15 residues. The CDR3 protein is CASTGHIPFTGELFF.

The chain joins TRBV12-3 or TRBV12-4 to TRBJ1-5. CDR3 length equals 13 residues. CDR3 amino acids: CASSLTANQPQHF.

The rearrangement links TRBV5-1 to TRBJ2-7. Per germline, CDR1 SGHRS and CDR2 YFSETQ. CDR3 length: 13 amino acids. This CDR3 reads CASSLSMGNEQYF.

The V gene is TRBV20-1, the J gene TRBJ1-2. The CDR3 runs to 12 residues. Germline V lookup: CDR1 DFQATT, CDR2 SNEGSKA (reference sequence). This CDR3 reads CSARDGPYGYTF.

This CDR3 reads CASSLEGASLYEQYF. The chain is built from TRBV5-4 and TRBJ2-7; TCRdb reports TRBD1, a call that lacks DNA to check it against. Germline V gives CDR1 SGHNT, CDR2 YYREEE (reference sequence). This CDR3 has 15 residues.